This T cell receptor (beta chain) is from a study of regulatory T cells in long-lasting Graves disease. The wider study: Treatment with antithyroid drugs for over 5 years, together with positive TSH receptor antibodies, meant persistent Graves' disease.

The authors built TCR beta libraries using iRepertoire HTBI primers and Arm-PCR of CDR3 regions. TCRdb itself ran the multiplex PCR reads through MiXCR, one entry per CDR3 protein. Of about 470,000 distinct CDR3 sequences in the sample, less than 25% were seen once. Many counts were recorded for this clonotype. Sample time point: persistent/refractory GD, antithyroid drugs over 5 years with positive TRAb. PBMC-derived RNA was used for the TCR library. V was cut by 7 bases and J by 0 bases, with 15 bases left in between. The CDR3 totals 15 residues. CDR1 SNHLY and CDR2 FYNNEI come from the germline V gene.

The sequence came from a female donor with Graves disease. The rearrangement uses TRBV2 and TRBJ1-2; D is uncertain. This specimen was peripheral blood mononuclear cells (PBMCs), taken when the disease was refractory, from a patient treated with antithyroid drugs. The CDR3 bases are TGTGCCAGCATGGACGGCCTGCGTACTAACTATGGCTACACCTTC. Its translation: CASMDGLRTNYGYTF.